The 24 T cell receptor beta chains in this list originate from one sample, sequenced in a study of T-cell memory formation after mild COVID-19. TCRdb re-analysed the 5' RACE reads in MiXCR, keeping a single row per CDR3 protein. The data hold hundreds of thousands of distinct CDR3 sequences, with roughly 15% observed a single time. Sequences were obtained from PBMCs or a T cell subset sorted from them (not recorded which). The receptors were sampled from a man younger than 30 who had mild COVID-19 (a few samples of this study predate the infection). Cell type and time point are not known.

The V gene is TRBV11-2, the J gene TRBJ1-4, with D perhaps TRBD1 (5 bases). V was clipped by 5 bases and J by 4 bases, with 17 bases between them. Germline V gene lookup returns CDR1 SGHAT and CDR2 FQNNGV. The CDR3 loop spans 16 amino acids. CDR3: CASSPLTGKNNEKLFF. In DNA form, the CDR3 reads TGTGCCAGCAGCCCGTTAACAGGAAAGAATAATGAAAAACTGTTTTTT.

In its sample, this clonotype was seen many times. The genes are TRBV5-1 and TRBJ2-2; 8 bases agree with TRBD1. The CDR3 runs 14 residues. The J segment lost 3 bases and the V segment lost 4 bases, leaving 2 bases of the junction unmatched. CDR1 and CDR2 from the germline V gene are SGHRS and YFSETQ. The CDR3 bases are TGCGCCAGCAGCATACAGGGGGACACCGGGGAGCTGTTTTTT. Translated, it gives CASSIQGDTGELFF.

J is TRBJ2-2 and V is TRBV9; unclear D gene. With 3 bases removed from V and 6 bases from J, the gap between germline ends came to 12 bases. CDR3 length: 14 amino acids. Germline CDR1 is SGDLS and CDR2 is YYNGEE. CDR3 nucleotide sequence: TGTGCCAGCAGCGCCCGCGACTGGGCCGGGGAGCTGTTTTTT. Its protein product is CASSARDWAGELFF.

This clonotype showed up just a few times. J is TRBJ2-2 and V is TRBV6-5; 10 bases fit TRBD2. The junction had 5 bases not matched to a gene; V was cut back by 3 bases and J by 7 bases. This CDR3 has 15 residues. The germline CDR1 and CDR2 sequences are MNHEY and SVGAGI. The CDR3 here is CASSYSGGTSGELFF. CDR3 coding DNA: TGTGCCAGCAGTTATAGCGGGGGGACGAGCGGGGAGCTGTTTTTT.

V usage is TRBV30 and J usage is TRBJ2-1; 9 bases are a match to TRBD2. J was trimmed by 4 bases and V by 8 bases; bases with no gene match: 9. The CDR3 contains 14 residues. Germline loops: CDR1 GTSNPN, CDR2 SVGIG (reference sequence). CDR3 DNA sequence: TGTGCCCACACCCCGGGACTAGCTTACAATGAGCAGTTCTTC. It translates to CAHTPGLAYNEQFF.

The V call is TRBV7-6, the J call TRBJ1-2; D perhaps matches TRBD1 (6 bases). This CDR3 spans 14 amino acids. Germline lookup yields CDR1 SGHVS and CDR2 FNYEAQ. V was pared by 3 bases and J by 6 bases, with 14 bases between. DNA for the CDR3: TGTGCCAGCAGCTTCAGAAAAGGGGGGGATGGCTACACCTTC. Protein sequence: CASSFRKGGDGYTF.

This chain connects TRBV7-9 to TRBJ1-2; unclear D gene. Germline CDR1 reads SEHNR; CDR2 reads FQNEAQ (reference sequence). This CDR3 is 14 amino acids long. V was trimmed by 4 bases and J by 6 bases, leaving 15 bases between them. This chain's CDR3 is CASSSPTGVNGYTF. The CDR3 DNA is TGTGCCAGCAGCTCACCGACGGGCGTAAATGGCTACACCTTC.

The CDR3 nucleotides are TGTGCCAGCAGCTTACAGGGAGGGGTAGAGTATTTT. The encoded protein is CASSLQGGVEYF. This chain uses TRBV7-9 with TRBJ2-3; 7 positions match TRBD2. Germline V lookup: CDR1 SEHNR, CDR2 FQNEAQ (reference sequence). The CDR3 loop spans 12 amino acids. Trimming cost V 2 bases and J 13 bases; bases outside gene matches: 6. The full variable domain, rest sourced from reference TRBV7-9 and TRBJ2-3, is DTGVSQNPRHKITKRGQNVTFRCDPISEHNRLYWYRQTLGQGPEFLTYFQNEAQLEKSRLLSDRFSAERPKGSFSTLEIQRTEQGDSAMYLCASSLQGGVEYFGPGTRLTVL.

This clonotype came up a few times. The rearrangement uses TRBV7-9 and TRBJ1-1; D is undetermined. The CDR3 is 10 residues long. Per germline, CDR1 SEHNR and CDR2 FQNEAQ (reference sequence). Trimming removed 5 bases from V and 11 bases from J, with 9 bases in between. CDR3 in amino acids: CASSPSGAFF. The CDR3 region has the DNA TGTGCCAGCAGCCCCTCGGGGGCTTTCTTT.

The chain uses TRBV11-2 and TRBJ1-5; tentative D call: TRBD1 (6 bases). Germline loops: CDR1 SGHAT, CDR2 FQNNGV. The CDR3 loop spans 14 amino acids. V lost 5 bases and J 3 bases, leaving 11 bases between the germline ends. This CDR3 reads CASSPDRYNQPQHF. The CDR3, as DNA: TGTGCCAGCAGCCCCGACAGGTACAATCAGCCCCAGCATTTT. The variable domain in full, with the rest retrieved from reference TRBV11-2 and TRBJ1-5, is EAGVAQSPRYKIIEKRQSVAFWCNPISGHATLYWYQQILGQGPKLLIQFQNNGVVDDSQLPKDRFSAERLKGVDSTLKIQPAKLEDSAVYLCASSPDRYNQPQHFGDGTRLSIL.

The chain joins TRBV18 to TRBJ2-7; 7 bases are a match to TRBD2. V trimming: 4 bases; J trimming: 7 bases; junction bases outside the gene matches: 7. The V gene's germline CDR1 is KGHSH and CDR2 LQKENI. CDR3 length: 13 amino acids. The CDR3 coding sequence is TGTGCCAGCTCACTGGGAGGGGACGGGGAGCAGTACGTC. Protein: CASSLGGDGEQYV.

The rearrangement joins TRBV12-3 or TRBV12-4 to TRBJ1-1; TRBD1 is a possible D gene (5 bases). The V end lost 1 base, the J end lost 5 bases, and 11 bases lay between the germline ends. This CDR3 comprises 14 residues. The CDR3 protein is CASSLGAGWTEAFF. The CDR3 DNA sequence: TGTGCCAGCAGTTTAGGGGCAGGGTGGACTGAAGCTTTCTTT.

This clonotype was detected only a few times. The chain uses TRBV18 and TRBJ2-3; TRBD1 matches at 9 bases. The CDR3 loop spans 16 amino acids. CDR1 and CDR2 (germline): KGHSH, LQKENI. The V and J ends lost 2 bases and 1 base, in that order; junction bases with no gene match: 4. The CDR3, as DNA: TGTGCCAGCTCACCATCTCGGACAGGGGGCACAGATACGCAGTATTTT. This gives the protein CASSPSRTGGTDTQYF.

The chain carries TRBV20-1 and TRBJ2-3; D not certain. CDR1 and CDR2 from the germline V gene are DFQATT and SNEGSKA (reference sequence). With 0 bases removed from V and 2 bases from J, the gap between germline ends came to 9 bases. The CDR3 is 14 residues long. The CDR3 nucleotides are TGCAGTGCTAGAGATTCCTCGTACACAGATACGCAGTATTTT. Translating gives CSARDSSYTDTQYF.

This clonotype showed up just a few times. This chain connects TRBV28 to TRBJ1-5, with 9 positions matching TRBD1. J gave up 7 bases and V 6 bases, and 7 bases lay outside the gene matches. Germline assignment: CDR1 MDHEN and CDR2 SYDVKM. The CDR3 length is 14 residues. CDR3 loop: CASRGTQGAQPQHF. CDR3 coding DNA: TGTGCCAGCAGGGGGACACAGGGGGCCCAGCCCCAGCATTTT. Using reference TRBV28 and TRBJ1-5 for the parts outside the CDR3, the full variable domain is DVKVTQSSRYLVKRTGEKVFLECVQDMDHENMFWYRQDPGLGLRLIYFSYDVKMKEKGDIPEGYSVSREKKERFSLILESASTNQTSMYLCASRGTQGAQPQHFGDGTRLSIL.

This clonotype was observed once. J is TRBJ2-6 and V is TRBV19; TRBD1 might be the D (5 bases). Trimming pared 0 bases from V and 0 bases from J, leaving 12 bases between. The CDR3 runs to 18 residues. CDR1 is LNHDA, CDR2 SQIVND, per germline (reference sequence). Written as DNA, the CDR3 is TGTGCCAGTAGTATAGATCACGACAGAAGCTCTGGGGCCAACGTCCTGACTTTC. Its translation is CASSIDHDRSSGANVLTF.

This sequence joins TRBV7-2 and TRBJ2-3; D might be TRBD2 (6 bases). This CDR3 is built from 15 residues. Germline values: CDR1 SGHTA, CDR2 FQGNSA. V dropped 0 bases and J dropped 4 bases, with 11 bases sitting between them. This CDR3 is CASSLAWGGPDTQYF. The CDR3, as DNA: TGTGCCAGCAGCTTAGCCTGGGGAGGCCCAGATACGCAGTATTTT.

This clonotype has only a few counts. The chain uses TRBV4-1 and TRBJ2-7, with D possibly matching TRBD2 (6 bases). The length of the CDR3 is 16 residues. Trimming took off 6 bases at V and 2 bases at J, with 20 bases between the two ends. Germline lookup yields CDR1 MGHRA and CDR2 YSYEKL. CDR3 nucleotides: TGCGCCAGCAGTCACGGAGGGCCCAGCGGCGCCTACGAGCAGTACTTC. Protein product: CASSHGGPSGAYEQYF.

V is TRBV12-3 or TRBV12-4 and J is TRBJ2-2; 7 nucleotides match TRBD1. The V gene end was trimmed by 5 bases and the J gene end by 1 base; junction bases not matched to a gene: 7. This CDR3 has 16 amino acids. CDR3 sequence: CASSPDRSWNTGELFF. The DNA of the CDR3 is TGTGCCAGCAGTCCGGACAGGTCCTGGAACACCGGGGAGCTGTTTTTT.

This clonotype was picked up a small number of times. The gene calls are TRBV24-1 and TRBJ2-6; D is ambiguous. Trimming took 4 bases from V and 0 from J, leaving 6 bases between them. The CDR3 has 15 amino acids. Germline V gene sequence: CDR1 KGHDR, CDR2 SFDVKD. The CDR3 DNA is TGTGCCACCAGTGAGACATCCTCTGGGGCCAACGTCCTGACTTTC. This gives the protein CATSETSSGANVLTF.

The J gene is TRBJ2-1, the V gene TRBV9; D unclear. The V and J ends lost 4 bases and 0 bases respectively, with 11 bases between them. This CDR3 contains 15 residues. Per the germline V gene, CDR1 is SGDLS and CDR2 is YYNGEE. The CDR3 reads CASSPSWGSYNEQFF. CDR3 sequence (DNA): TGTGCCAGCAGCCCAAGTTGGGGCTCCTACAATGAGCAGTTCTTC.

CDR3 loop: CASSFGTRTQYF. DNA of the CDR3: TGTGCCAGCAGCTTCGGGACCAGGACCCAGTACTTC. The chain has TRBV11-2 and TRBJ2-5; possibly TRBD1 or TRBD2 for D (5 bases each). V was clipped by 3 bases and J by 7 bases, with 9 bases between them. The CDR3 is 12 residues long. CDR1 is SGHAT, CDR2 FQNNGV, per germline.

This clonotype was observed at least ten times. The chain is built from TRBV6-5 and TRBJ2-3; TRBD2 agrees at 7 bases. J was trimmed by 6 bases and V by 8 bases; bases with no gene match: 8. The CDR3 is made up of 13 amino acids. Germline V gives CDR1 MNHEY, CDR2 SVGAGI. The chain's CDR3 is CASGDYKSDTQYF. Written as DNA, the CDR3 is TGTGCCAGCGGGGACTATAAAAGCGATACGCAGTATTTT.

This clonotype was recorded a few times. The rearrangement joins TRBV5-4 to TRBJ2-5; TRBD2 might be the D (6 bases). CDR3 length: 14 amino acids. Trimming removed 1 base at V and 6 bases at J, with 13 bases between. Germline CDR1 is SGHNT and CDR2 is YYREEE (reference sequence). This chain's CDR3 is CASSLSLDYQTQYF. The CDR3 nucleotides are TGTGCCAGCAGCTTGTCCCTGGACTATCAGACCCAGTACTTC.